Listed below are T cell receptor beta chains from one sample, sequenced in a study of T-cell memory formation after mild COVID-19. TCRdb reprocessed the 5' RACE reads via MiXCR and lists one record per CDR3 protein. Of under 650,000 distinct CDR3 sequences listed, roughly 17% were seen once; the top ten hold approximately 12%. Sequencing used PBMCs or a T cell subset sorted from them (not recorded which). Every receptor here comes from an adult woman who had mild COVID-19 (a few samples of this study predate the infection). Cell type and time point are not known. The CDR3 runs from the conserved cysteine through the conserved F or W. Fields, in order: D gene, clone size, J gene, V gene, CDR3 length, CDR3 DNA, CDR3 protein. D genes are given only for firm matches. For some rows the clone size is stated as once, few or many, or as a class when expanded; others skip it.

- | few | TRBJ1-2 | TRBV6-6 | 13 | TGTGCCAGCAGCCCCCAGGGACTCTATGGCTACACCTTC | CASSPQGLYGYTF
TRBD2 | many | TRBJ2-3 | TRBV4-2 | 18 | TGTGCCAGCAGCCAAGAATCGAGAACGGGGGGTACCACAGATACGCAGTATTTT | CASSQESRTGGTTDTQYF
- | - | TRBJ2-7 | TRBV5-1 | 16 | TGCGCCAGCAGCTTTAGGGGTTCGGTGAGCTCCTACGAGCAGTACTTC | CASSFRGSVSSYEQYF
- | few | TRBJ1-4 | TRBV20-1 | 11 | TGCAGTGCTCGTTGGAATGAAAAACTGTTTTTT | CSARWNEKLFF
- | - | TRBJ1-4 | TRBV20-1 | 12 | TGCAGTGCCCCCGGAGGTGATGAAAAACTGTTTTTT | CSAPGGDEKLFF
TRBD2 | - | TRBJ2-7 | TRBV5-6 | 15 | TGTGCCAGCAGCCCCGGGGGGATTCCCCCCTACGAGCAGTACTTC | CASSPGGIPPYEQYF
- | few | TRBJ2-3 | TRBV9 | 18 | TGTGCCAGCAGCGCCCCCACAAGACTAAGTTTCGGGCCAGATACGCAGTATTTT | CASSAPTRLSFGPDTQYF
- | few | TRBJ2-4 | TRBV12-3/TRBV12-4 | 11 | TGTGCCAGCAGTTTACTGGACATTCAGTACTTC | CASSLLDIQYF
- | many | TRBJ1-6 | TRBV27 | 15 | TGTGCCAGCAGTTCTGGGGGCGCGGGGAATTCACCCCTCCACTTT | CASSSGGAGNSPLHF
- | - | TRBJ1-4 | TRBV4-1 | 15 | TGCGCCAGCAGCCAAGGGCGGTCACCTAATGAAAAACTGTTTTTT | CASSQGRSPNEKLFF
TRBD1 | few | TRBJ2-5 | TRBV6-1 | 15 | TGTGCCAGCAGCCGACAGGGTTGGCGTCAAGAGACCCAGTACTTC | CASSRQGWRQETQYF
- | - | TRBJ1-2 | TRBV12-3/TRBV12-4 | 13 | TGTGCCAGCAGTTTCGGACAGAACTATGGCTACACCTTC | CASSFGQNYGYTF
- | few | TRBJ2-7 | TRBV4-1 | 14 | TGCGCCAGCAGCCAAGATACGGGGGATCGGGAGCAGTACTTC | CASSQDTGDREQYF
- | - | TRBJ1-2 | TRBV12-3/TRBV12-4 | 15 | TGTGCCAGCAGTTTAGCGAGTTTCGCCGCTCGGGCCTACACCTTC | CASSLASFAARAYTF
- | few | TRBJ1-1 | TRBV25-1 | 13 | TGTGCCAGCAGTACCCCGGGCCTCACTGAAGCTTTCTTT | CASSTPGLTEAFF
- | - | TRBJ2-3 | TRBV15 | 13 | TGTGCCACCAGCAGCGCTTACACAGATACGCAGTATTTT | CATSSAYTDTQYF
- | few | TRBJ1-2 | TRBV20-1 | 12 | TGCAGTGCTAGACCCCCGGGCAGAGGGCCCCCCTTC | CSARPPGRGPPF
- | - | TRBJ1-2 | TRBV7-6 | 18 | TGTGCCAGCAGCTTAGATTCACCTCGCGGGGGCCAGAACTATGGCTACACCTTC | CASSLDSPRGGQNYGYTF